This T cell receptor (beta chain) was found in a study of cytotoxic CD8 clonotypes in ibrutinib-treated CLL. Across the whole study: Response samples were drawn at a median of approximately 11 months of treatment, range 6 to 36.

Study-wide findings and caveats: Clonality went up at ibrutinib response and then declined back toward baseline at progression. Treatment saw public clonotypes, which were uncommon, either contract or stay stable.

The targeted sequencing depth was 1 in 200,000 to 1 in 1 million T cells. Method: immunoSEQ multiplex PCR; TCRdb's copy keeps in-frame clones and lacks some. The sample lists around 150,000 clones; 81% were seen once. This clone has only one observation. Antigen: not known. The TCR comes from a human donor with chronic lymphocytic leukemia. Sequenced here: PBMCs, sampled after 12 months of ibrutinib treatment.

The CDR3 DNA is TGTGCCAGCAGCTTGGGAGGGTATGGCTCTGGGGCCAACGTCCTGACTTTC. This encodes CASSLGGYGSGANVLTF. V is TRBV11-3 and J is TRBJ2-6; 7 nucleotides align to TRBD2. Germline trimming cut 3 bases from V and 0 bases from J; bases unmatched to any gene: 5. CDR1 and CDR2 (germline): SGHNT, YENEEA. The CDR3 is 17 residues long.